Below are 21 T cell receptor beta chains sequenced from a single sample in a study of tumor and adjacent non-tumor tissue in lung cancer. Three rounds of nested PCR, following a modified ARM-PCR protocol, produced the TCRbeta library. MiXCR, applied by TCRdb to the multiplex PCR reads, yields one record per CDR3 protein. The repertoire includes roughly 150,000 distinct CDR3 sequences, approximately 66% of them detected once, and 15% to 20% sits in the top ten. RNA was extracted from bulk tissue without any cell sorting. The sequencing sample was made of lung tumor tissue. These receptors originate from a man in his sixties with small cell lung cancer.

This clonotype was observed once. This sequence joins TRBV5-1 and TRBJ2-3; the match to TRBD1 covers 7 bases. Germline values: CDR1 SGHRS, CDR2 YFSETQ. The length of the CDR3 is 15 residues. V lost 4 bases to trimming and J lost 0 bases; unmatched junction nucleotides: 5. CDR3 residues: CASSAPGQSTDTQYF. The CDR3 DNA reads TGCGCCAGCAGCGCGCCGGGACAGAGCACAGATACGCAGTATTTT. Using reference TRBV5-1 and TRBJ2-3 for the parts outside the CDR3, the full variable domain is KAGVTQTPRYLIKTRGQQVTLSCSPISGHRSVSWYQQTPGQGLQFLFEYFSETQRNKGNFPGRFSGRQFSNSRSEMNVSTLELGDSALYLCASSAPGQSTDTQYFGPGTRLTVL.

Comment on this clonotype: As the CDR3 is not closed by the conserved phenylalanine or tryptophan, this likely results from a read error. The DNA is omitted, as the CDR3 cannot be located on it reliably, and the CDR3 follows TCRdb's listing. This chain uses TRBV11-2 with TRBJ2-1; whether TRBD1, the table's D call, matches the DNA was not checked. CDR1 is SGHAT, CDR2 FQNNGV, per germline. Both ends counted, the CDR3 spans 13 residues. Here the CDR3 reads CASSPTGYNEKFL.

This clonotype was counted ten times or more. The rearrangement uses TRBV11-1 and TRBJ2-1; D remains ambiguous. Germline V CDR1 and CDR2: SGHAT, FQDESV (reference sequence). V was cut by 1 base and J by 3 bases, with 13 bases left in between. CDR3 length: 16 residues. The CDR3 DNA sequence: TGTGCCAGCAGCTTAGACCGTAGAAGGATCTACAATGAGCAGTTCTTC. Its translation is CASSLDRRRIYNEQFF.

This clonotype was seen repeatedly, ten times or more. V gene TRBV20-1 combines with J gene TRBJ1-5; D not certain. The CDR3 has 14 amino acids. V was shortened by 0 bases and J by 4 bases, with 10 bases between the two germline ends. CDR1 is DFQATT, CDR2 SNEGSKA, per germline (reference sequence). The CDR3 nucleotides are TGCAGTGCTAGAGATGTCCGTCGAAATCAGCCCCAGCATTTT. Protein sequence: CSARDVRRNQPQHF.

V is TRBV11-2 and J is TRBJ2-1, with TRBD2 matching 7 bases. Germline CDR1 and CDR2: SGHAT and FQNNGV. The CDR3 spans 14 residues. The ends lost 6 bases at V and 12 bases at J; junction bases unmatched: 14. The CDR3: CASRALAAYTGQFF. In nucleotides, the CDR3 is TGTGCCAGCAGGGCCCTAGCGGCCTACACTGGGCAGTTCTTC.

This clonotype was observed a few times. This chain links TRBV29-1 with TRBJ2-7; 7 bases agree with TRBD1. CDR1 and CDR2 from the germline V gene are SQVTM and ANQGSEA. The length of the CDR3 is 15 residues. The J segment lost 1 base and the V segment lost 4 bases, leaving 10 bases of the junction unmatched. CDR3 protein: CSVASGTVLSYEQYF. For the CDR3, the DNA is TGCAGCGTTGCCTCCGGGACAGTCTTATCCTACGAGCAGTACTTC.

A note on this clonotype: A much larger clone lies a single base off, so this may be a read error. This rearrangement joins TRBV6-2 or TRBV6-3 to TRBJ1-1, with D unresolved. V was pared by 2 bases and J by 9 bases, with 16 bases between. The CDR3 loop spans 14 amino acids. The germline V gene has CDR1 MNHEY and CDR2 SVGEGT. CDR3 DNA sequence: TGTGCCAGCAGTTACGGTAACCGAGGAACTAAAGCTTTCTTT. It is translated as CASSYGNRGTKAFF.

The genes are TRBV6-5 and TRBJ2-2, with 10 bases that match TRBD1. There are 16 residues in the CDR3. Unmatched junction bases numbered 11, after V lost 8 bases and J lost 5 bases. In germline, CDR1 is MNHEY, CDR2 SVGAGI. CDR3 sequence reads: CASYNTGTGVTGELFF. The CDR3 DNA sequence: TGTGCCAGCTACAATACCGGGACAGGGGTGACCGGGGAGCTGTTTTTT.

As concerns this clonotype: Given the absence of the conserved phenylalanine or tryptophan at the CDR3 end, a read error is likely. V gene TRBV11-2 combines with J gene TRBJ2-1, with D tentatively TRBD2 (6 bases). Germline loops: CDR1 SGHAT, CDR2 FQNNGV. Trimming removed 2 bases from V and 0 bases from J, with 11 bases in between. The CDR3 has 16 residues. In DNA, the CDR3 is TGTGCCAGCAGCTTAATGGCGGGGACCTCCTACAATGAGCAGTTCTCC. It specifies CASSLMAGTSYNEQFS.

The chain joins TRBV6-2 or TRBV6-3 to TRBJ2-1, with D unresolved. V lost 2 bases to trimming and J lost 15 bases, with 20 bases between them. Germline values: CDR1 MNHEY, CDR2 SVGEGT. This CDR3 comprises 14 residues. CDR3 region: CASSYLEHPRQRFF. In nucleotides, the CDR3 is TGTGCCAGCAGTTACCTCGAGCATCCCCGTCAGCGGTTCTTC.

This clonotype was seen a few times. The chain combines TRBV5-4 with TRBJ2-3, with a possible D match to TRBD2 (6 bases). The CDR3 contains 12 residues. Germline CDR1 reads SGHNT; CDR2 reads YYREEE (reference sequence). V lost 10 bases to trimming and J lost 1 base, with 10 bases between them. The CDR3 region has the DNA TGTGCCGGTTCTAGCGGCACAGATACGCAGTATTTT. It encodes CAGSSGTDTQYF.

This clonotype was counted only a few times. A much larger clone differs by one base, so this may be a read error. J is TRBJ2-3 and V is TRBV29-1, with TRBD2 matching 7 bases. The CDR3 has 13 amino acids. From germline, CDR1 is SQVTM and CDR2 ANQGSEA. CDR3 region: CSVGTSEGDTKYF. In nucleotides, the CDR3 is TGCAGCGTCGGTACTAGCGAAGGAGATACGAAGTATTTT.

As to this clonotype: Without the conserved terminal phenylalanine or tryptophan, this CDR3 likely stems from a read error. V gene TRBV11-2 combines with J gene TRBJ1-4; tentatively, D is TRBD1 (6 bases). Germline CDR1 and CDR2: SGHAT and FQNNGV. The CDR3 runs to 12 residues. The CDR3, as DNA: TGTGCCAGCAGTTTAGGGACAGAAAAACTGTTTTCT. Residues: CASSLGTEKLFS.

The count of this clonotype is one. V is TRBV20-1 and J is TRBJ2-1; the D gene is possibly TRBD2 (6 bases). Germline-derived CDR1 and CDR2 are DFQATT and SNEGSKA (reference sequence). The CDR3 consists of 16 residues. CDR3 DNA sequence: TGCAGCACTAGTACTCGGGACTTTATCTCCTACAATGAGCAGTTCTTC. Translation: CSTSTRDFISYNEQFF.

This clonotype was counted between two and nine times. The rearrangement links TRBV12-3 or TRBV12-4 to TRBJ1-2, with D maybe TRBD1 (5 bases). The CDR3 consists of 13 residues. Trimming took off 2 bases at V and 8 bases at J, with 12 bases between the two ends. The CDR3 here is CASSLLGAQGYTF. In DNA form, the CDR3 reads TGTGCCAGCAGTTTACTCGGGGCACAGGGCTACACCTTC.

The sample holds many counts of this clonotype. The V gene is TRBV20-1, the J gene TRBJ1-1; possibly TRBD1 for D (6 bases). Looked up from germline, CDR1 is DFQATT and CDR2 is SNEGSKA (reference sequence). The CDR3 extends over 13 amino acids. V was shortened by 6 bases and J by 5 bases, with 16 bases between the two germline ends. The CDR3 reads CSAKQGAGTEAFF. CDR3 DNA: TGCAGTGCAAAACAGGGTGCGGGGACTGAAGCTTTCTTT.

Notes on this clonotype: One end of the junction varies from germline; a read error may be responsible. The chain carries TRBV20-1 and TRBJ1-5; D might be TRBD1 (5 bases). Germline CDR1 and CDR2: DFQATT and SNEGSKA (reference sequence). This CDR3 spans 14 amino acids. In DNA form, the CDR3 reads TGCAGTGCCGGACGGGGGACGCAGGGTCAGCCCCAACATTTT. Residues: CSAGRGTQGQPQHF.

A note on this clonotype: A much larger clone lies one base from this, so it may be a read error. The chain has TRBV20-1 and TRBJ1-1; 7 nucleotides align to TRBD1. Germline CDR1 is DFQATT and CDR2 is SNEGSKA (reference sequence). V gave up 8 bases and J gave up 0 bases; unmatched junction bases: 9. The length of the CDR3 is 14 residues. The CDR3: CSPRPGQMNTEAFF. CDR3 nucleotides: TGCAGTCCTCGTCCGGGACAGATGAACACTGAAGCTTTCTTT.

Of note for this clonotype: Possible read error: a much larger clone is one base away. CDR3 nucleotide sequence: TGTGCCACCATTGACGGACTAGCGGGAGCTAGTTCCTACAATGAGCAGTTCTTC. Amino acid sequence: CATIDGLAGASSYNEQFF. The chain carries TRBV24-1 and TRBJ2-1; 13 bases agree with TRBD2. This CDR3 has 18 residues. Germline lookup yields CDR1 KGHDR and CDR2 SFDVKD. The J segment lost 1 base and the V segment lost 8 bases, leaving 10 bases of the junction unmatched.

CDR3 sequence: CASSFYWGFMKTGELFF. Written as DNA, the CDR3 is TGTGCCAGCAGTTTTTACTGGGGGTTCATGAAGACCGGGGAGCTGTTTTTT. The J gene is TRBJ2-2, the V gene TRBV12-3 or TRBV12-4; D is tentatively TRBD1 or TRBD2 (5 bases each). V lost 3 bases, J lost 5 bases, and 19 bases lay in between. This CDR3 region has 17 residues.

Note on this clonotype: The junction shows a germline mismatch at one end, possibly a read error. This chain joins TRBV20-1 and TRBJ2-7, with D uncertain. Germline V gene data show CDR1 as DFQATT and CDR2 as SNEGSKA (reference sequence). This CDR3 has 12 residues. DNA of the CDR3: TGCAGTGCGTGGCAGGTGCAAGACGAGCAGTACTTT. Translated, it gives CSAWQVQDEQYF.